This TCR beta chain was captured by sequencing in a study of CD4 T cells in relation to SARS-CoV-2 and coronaviruses. As for the study in general: The HLA restriction of the shared crossreactive spike epitopes was mapped. General study findings and limits: Memory recall responses, not primary responses primed in culture, are what the assay detects. Around 62% of donors had memory CD4+ clonotypes crossrecognizing SARS-CoV-2 and common cold coronavirus spike.

About this clone itself: What it recognizes is unknown.

TCRdb's copy holds only in-frame clones and misses some; the assay was immunoSEQ multiplex PCR. This sample has 55,000 to 75,000 clones; approximately 87% occur once, and the top ten carry 1.5% to 2%. The CDR3 covers 13 residues. Deletions cut 6 bases from V and 3 bases from J, with 12 bases between. Germline V CDR1 and CDR2: MNHEY, SVGAGI. CD4+ T cells from unexposed donors were obtained before the COVID-19 pandemic (2011-2018). CD4 enrichment then naive enrichment separated naive from memory CD4+ cells. This clonotype was obtained from a human donor in good health. The chain links TRBV6-5 to TRBJ2-7; no reliable D call. The sample comprised memory CD4+ T cells from PBMCs. This CDR3 is CASRDGHLYEQYF. The CDR3 DNA reads TGTGCCAGCAGAGACGGGCACCTCTACGAGCAGTACTTC.